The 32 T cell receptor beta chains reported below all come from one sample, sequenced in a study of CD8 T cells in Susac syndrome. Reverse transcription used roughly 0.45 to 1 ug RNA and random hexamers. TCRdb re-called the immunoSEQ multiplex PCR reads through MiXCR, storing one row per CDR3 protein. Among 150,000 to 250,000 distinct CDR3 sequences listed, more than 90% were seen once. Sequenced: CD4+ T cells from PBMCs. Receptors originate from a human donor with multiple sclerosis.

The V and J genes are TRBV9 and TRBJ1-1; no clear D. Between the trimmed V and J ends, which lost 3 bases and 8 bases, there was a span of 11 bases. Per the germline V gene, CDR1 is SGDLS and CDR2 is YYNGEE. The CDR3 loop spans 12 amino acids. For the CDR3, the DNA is TGTGCCAGCAGCGCCCCGGGCGAAGAAGCTTTCTTT. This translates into CASSAPGEEAFF. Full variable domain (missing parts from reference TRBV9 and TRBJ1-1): DSGVTQTPKHLITATGQRVTLRCSPRSGDLSVYWYQQSLDQGLQFLIQYYNGEERAKGNILERFSAQQFPDLHSELNLSSLELGDSALYFCASSAPGEEAFFGQGTRLTVV.

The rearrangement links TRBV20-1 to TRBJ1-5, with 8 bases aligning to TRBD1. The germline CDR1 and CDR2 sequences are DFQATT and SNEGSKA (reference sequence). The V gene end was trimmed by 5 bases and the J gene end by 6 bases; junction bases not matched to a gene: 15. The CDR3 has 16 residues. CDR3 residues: CSASRGGQGGGQPQHF. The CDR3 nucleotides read TGCAGTGCTTCCCGAGGAGGACAGGGAGGCGGTCAGCCCCAGCATTTT.

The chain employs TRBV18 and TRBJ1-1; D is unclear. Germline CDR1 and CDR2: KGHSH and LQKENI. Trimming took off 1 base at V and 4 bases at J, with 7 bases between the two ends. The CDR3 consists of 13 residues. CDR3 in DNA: TGTGCCAGCTCACCACAGGCGACCACTGAAGCTTTCTTT. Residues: CASSPQATTEAFF.

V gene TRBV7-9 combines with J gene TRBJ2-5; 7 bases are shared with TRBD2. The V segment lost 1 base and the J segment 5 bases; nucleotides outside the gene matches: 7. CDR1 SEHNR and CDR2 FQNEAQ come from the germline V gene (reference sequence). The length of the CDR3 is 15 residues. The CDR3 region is CASSLGGSLVETQYF. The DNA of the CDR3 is TGTGCCAGCAGCTTAGGCGGGAGTTTAGTGGAGACCCAGTACTTC.

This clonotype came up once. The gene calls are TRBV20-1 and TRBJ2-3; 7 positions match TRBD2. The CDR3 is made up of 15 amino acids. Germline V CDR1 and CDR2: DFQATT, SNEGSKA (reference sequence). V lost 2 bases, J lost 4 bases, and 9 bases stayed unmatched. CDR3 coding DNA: TGCAGTGCTAGACCCTCCGGACTAGTGGCAGATACGCAGTATTTT. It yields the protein CSARPSGLVADTQYF.

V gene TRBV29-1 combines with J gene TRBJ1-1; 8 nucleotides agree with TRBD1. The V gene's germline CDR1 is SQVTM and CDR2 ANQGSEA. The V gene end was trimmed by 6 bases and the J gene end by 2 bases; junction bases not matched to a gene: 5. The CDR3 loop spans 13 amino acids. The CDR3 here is CSVMGQANTEAFF. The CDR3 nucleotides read TGCAGCGTCATGGGACAGGCTAACACTGAAGCTTTCTTT.

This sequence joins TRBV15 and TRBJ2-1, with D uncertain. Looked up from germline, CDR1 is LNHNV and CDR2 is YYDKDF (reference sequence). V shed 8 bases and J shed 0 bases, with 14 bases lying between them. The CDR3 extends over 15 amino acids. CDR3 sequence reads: CATSYGWSSYNEQFF. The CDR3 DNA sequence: TGTGCCACCTCCTATGGATGGAGCTCCTACAATGAGCAGTTCTTC.

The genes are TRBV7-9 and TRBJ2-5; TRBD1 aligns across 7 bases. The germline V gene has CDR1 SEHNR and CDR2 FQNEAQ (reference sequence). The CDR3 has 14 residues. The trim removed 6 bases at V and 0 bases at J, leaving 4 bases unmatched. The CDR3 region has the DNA TGTGCCAGCAGAGTACAGGGGCACCAAGAGACCCAGTACTTC. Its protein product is CASRVQGHQETQYF.

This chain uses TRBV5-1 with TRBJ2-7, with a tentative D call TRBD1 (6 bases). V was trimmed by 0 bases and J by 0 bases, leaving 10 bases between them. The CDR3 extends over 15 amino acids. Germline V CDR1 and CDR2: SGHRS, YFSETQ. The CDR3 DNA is TGCGCCAGCAGCTTGGCCGAACAGGGCTCCTACGAGCAGTACTTC. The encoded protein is CASSLAEQGSYEQYF.

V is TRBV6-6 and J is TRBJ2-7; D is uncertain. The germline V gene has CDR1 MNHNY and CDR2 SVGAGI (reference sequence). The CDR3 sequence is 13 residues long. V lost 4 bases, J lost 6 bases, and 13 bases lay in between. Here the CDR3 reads CASSSVEATEQYF. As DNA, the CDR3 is TGTGCCAGCAGTTCCGTCGAGGCGACCGAGCAGTACTTC.

CDR3 loop: CASSWGGKDTEAFF. CDR3 DNA sequence: TGTGCCAGCAGCTGGGGGGGAAAGGACACTGAAGCTTTCTTT. This chain links TRBV12-3 or TRBV12-4 with TRBJ1-1; maybe TRBD1 (5 bases). The CDR3 extends over 14 amino acids. V lost 6 bases, J lost 3 bases, and 14 bases lay in between.

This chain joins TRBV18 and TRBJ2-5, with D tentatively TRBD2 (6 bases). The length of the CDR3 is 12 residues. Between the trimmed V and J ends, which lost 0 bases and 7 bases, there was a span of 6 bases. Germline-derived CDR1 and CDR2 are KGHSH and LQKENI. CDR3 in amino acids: CASSPPEGTQYF. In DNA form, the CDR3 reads TGTGCCAGCTCACCACCGGAGGGGACCCAGTACTTC.

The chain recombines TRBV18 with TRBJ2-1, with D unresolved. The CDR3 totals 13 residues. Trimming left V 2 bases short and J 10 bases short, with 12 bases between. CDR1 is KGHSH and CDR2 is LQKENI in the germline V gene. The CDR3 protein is CASSPGPDQEQFF. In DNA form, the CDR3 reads TGTGCCAGCTCACCAGGGCCAGACCAGGAGCAGTTCTTC.

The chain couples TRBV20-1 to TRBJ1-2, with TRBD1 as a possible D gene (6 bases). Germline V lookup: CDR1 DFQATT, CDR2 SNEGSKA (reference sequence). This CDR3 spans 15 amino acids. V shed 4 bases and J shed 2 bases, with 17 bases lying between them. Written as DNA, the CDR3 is TGCAGTGCTACTAGAGGGGGGGCTTCAAACTATGGCTACACCTTC. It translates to CSATRGGASNYGYTF.

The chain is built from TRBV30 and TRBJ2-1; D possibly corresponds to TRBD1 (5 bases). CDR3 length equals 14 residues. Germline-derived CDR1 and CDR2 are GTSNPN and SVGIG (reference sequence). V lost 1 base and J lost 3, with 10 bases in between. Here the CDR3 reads CAWSDRLFYNEQFF. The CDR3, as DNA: TGTGCCTGGAGTGACAGGCTATTCTACAATGAGCAGTTCTTC.

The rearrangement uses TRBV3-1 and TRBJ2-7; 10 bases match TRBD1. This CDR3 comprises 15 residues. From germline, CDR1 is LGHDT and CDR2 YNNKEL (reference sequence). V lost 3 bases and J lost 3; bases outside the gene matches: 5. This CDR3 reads CASSHPGQGFYEQYF. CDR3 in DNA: TGTGCCAGCAGCCACCCGGGACAGGGGTTCTACGAGCAGTACTTC.

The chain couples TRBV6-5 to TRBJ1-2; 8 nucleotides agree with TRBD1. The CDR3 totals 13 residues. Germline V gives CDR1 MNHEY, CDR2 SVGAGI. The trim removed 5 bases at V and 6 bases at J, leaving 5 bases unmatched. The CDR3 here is CASSRTGTHGYTF. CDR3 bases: TGTGCCAGCAGTCGGACAGGGACCCATGGCTACACCTTC.

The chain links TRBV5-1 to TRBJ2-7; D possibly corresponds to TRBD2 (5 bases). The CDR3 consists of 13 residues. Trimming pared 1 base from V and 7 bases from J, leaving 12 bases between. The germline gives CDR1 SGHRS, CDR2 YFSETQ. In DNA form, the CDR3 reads TGCGCCAGCAGCTTGACTACCTCGGGGGAGCAGTACTTC. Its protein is CASSLTTSGEQYF.

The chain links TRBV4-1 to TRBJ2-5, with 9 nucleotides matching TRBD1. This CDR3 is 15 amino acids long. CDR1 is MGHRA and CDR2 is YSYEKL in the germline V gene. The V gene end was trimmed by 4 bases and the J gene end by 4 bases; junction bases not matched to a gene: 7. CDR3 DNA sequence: TGCGCCAGCAGCCGCTCACAGGGGGCAGGAGAGACCCAGTACTTC. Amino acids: CASSRSQGAGETQYF.

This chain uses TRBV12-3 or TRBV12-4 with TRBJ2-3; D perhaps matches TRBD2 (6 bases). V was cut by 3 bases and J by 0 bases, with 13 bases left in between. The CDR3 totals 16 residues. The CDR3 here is CASSFARGTSTDTQYF. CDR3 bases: TGTGCCAGCAGTTTCGCGCGGGGAACTAGCACAGATACGCAGTATTTT.

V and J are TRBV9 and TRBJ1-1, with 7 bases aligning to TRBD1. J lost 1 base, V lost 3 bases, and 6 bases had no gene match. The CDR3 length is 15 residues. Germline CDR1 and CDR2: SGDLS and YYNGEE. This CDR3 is CASSAQGLGNTEAFF. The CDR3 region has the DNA TGTGCCAGCAGCGCACAGGGGCTGGGGAACACTGAAGCTTTCTTT.

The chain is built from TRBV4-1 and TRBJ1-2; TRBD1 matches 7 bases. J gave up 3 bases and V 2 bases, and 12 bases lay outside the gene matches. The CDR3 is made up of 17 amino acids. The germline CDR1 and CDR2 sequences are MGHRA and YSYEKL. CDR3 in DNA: TGCGCCAGCAGCCAAACCCCGGGACAGCAAACGTACTATGGCTACACCTTC. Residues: CASSQTPGQQTYYGYTF.

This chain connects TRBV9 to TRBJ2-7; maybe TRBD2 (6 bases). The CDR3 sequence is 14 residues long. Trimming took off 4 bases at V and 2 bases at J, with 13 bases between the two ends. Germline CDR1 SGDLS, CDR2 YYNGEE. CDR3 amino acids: CASSPGTSPYEQYF. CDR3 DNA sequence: TGTGCCAGCAGCCCCGGGACTTCCCCCTACGAGCAGTACTTC.

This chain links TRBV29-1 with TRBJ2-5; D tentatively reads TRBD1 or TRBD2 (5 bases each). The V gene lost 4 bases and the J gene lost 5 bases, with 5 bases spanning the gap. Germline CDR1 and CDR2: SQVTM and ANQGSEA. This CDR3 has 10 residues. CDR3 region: CSVGGETQYF. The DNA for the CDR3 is TGCAGCGTTGGGGGGGAGACCCAGTACTTC.

CDR3 region: CATSLGDTSTDTQYF. Written as DNA, the CDR3 is TGTGCCACCTCCTTGGGGGACACTTCCACAGATACGCAGTATTTT. The V gene is TRBV10-3, the J gene TRBJ2-3; D possibly corresponds to TRBD1 (6 bases). The germline V and J ends were trimmed by 10 bases and 2 bases, with 19 bases remaining between them. Germline V CDR1 and CDR2: ENHRY, SYGVKD. The CDR3 extends over 15 amino acids.

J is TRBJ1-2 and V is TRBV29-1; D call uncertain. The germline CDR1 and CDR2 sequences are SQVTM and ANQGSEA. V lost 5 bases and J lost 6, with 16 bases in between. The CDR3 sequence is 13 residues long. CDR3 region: CSVRGLGLHGYTF. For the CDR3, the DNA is TGCAGCGTTCGAGGGCTTGGATTGCATGGCTACACCTTC.

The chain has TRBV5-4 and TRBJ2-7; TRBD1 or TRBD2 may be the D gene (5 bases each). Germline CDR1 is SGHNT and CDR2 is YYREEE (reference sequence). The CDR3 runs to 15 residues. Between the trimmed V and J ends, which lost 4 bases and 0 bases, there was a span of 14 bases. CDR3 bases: TGTGCCAGCAGCCCTCGAAATGGGGGCTCCTACGAGCAGTACTTC. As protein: CASSPRNGGSYEQYF.

This chain's CDR3 is CASSPRTSGSNQPQHF. Here the CDR3 DNA reads TGTGCCAGCAGCCCGCGGACGTCGGGTAGCAATCAGCCCCAGCATTTT. This chain links TRBV7-2 with TRBJ1-5; D gene uncertain. Germline values: CDR1 SGHTA, CDR2 FQGNSA. Trimming removed 5 bases at V and 0 bases at J, with 14 bases between. There are 16 residues in the CDR3.

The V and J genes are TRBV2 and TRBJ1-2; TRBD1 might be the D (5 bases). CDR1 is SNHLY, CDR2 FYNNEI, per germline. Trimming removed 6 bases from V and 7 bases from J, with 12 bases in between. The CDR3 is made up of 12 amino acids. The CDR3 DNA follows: TGTGCCAGCAGGGTGACAGACGGTGGCTACACCTTC. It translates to CASRVTDGGYTF. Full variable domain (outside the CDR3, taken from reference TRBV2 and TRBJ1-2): EPEVTQTPSHQVTQMGQEVILRCVPISNHLYFYWYRQILGQKVEFLVSFYNNEISEKSEIFDDQFSVERPDGSNFTLKIRSTKLEDSAMYFCASRVTDGGYTFGSGTRLTVV.

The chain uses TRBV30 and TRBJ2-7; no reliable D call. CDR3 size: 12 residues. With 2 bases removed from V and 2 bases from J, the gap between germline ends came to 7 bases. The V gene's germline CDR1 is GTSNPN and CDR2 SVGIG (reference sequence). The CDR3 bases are TGTGCCTGGAGTCGCGGACCCTACGAGCAGTACTTC. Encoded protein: CAWSRGPYEQYF.

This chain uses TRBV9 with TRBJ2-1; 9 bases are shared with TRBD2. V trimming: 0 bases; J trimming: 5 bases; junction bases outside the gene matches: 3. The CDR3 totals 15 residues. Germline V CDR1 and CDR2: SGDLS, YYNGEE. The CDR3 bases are TGTGCCAGCAGCGTAGCAGCGGGGGGTCACAATGAGCAGTTCTTC. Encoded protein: CASSVAAGGHNEQFF.

This chain's CDR3 is CASSWTGTSGSGADTQYF. The CDR3 coding sequence is TGCGCCAGCAGCTGGACTGGGACTAGCGGGAGCGGTGCAGATACGCAGTATTTT. The J gene is TRBJ2-3, the V gene TRBV5-1; 14 bases map to TRBD2. V dropped 3 bases and J dropped 4; count of bases not matched to a gene: 10. CDR3 size: 18 residues. Germline V gene sequence: CDR1 SGHRS, CDR2 YFSETQ.